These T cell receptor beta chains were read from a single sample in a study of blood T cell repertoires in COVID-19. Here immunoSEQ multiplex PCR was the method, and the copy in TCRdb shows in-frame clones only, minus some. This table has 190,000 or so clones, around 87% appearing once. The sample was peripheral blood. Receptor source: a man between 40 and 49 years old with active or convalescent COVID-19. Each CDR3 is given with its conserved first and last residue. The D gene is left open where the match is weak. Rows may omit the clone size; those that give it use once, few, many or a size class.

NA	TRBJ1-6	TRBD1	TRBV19	CASSGAGTGGSPLHF	TGTGCCAGTAGTGGAGCCGGGACAGGGGGTTCACCCCTCCACTTT
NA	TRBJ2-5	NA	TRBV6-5	CASREGGVETQYF	TGTGCCAGCAGAGAGGGGGGGGTGGAGACCCAGTACTTC
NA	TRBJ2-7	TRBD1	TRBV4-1	CASSQDEDRGFYEQYF	TGCGCCAGCAGCCAAGATGAGGACAGGGGATTCTACGAGCAGTACTTC
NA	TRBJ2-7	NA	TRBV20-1	CSAQLVHEQYF	TGCAGTGCCCAACTAGTCCACGAGCAGTACTTC
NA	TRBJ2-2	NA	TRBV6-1	CASSDSGRGSGELFF	TGTGCCAGCAGTGATTCGGGCAGGGGTTCCGGGGAGCTGTTTTTT
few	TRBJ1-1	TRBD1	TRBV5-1	CASTFGTGKNTEAFF	TGCGCCAGCACTTTCGGGACAGGTAAGAACACTGAAGCTTTCTTT
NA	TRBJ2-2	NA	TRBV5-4	CASSLGQGTFANTGELFF	TGTGCCAGCAGCTTGGGGCAGGGGACGTTCGCGAACACCGGGGAGCTGTTTTTT
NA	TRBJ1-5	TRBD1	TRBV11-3	CATGQASRNSNQPQHF	TGTGCCACGGGACAGGCATCCAGGAATAGCAATCAGCCCCAGCATTTT
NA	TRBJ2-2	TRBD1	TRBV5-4	CASKWDRDTGELFF	TGTGCCAGCAAGTGGGACAGGGATACCGGGGAGCTGTTTTTT
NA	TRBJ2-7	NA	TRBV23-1	CASSQSPSGKPYEQYF	TGCGCCAGCAGTCAATCTCCAAGCGGAAAACCCTACGAGCAGTACTTC
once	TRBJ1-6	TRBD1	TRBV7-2	CASSFGTGGSPLHF	TGTGCCAGCAGCTTCGGGACAGGGGGCTCACCCCTCCACTTT
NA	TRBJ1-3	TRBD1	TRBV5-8	CASSGRTGRNVGNTIYF	TGTGCCAGCAGCGGCCGGACAGGGCGTAATGTTGGAAACACCATATATTTT
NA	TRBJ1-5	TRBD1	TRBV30	CAWTSGQGYQPQHF	TGTGCCTGGACCTCTGGACAGGGCTATCAGCCCCAGCATTTT
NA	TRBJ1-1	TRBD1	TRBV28	CASSRQGDTEAFF	TGTGCCAGCAGTCGACAGGGGGACACTGAAGCTTTCTTT
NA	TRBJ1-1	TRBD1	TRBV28	CASSFPRASGGNTEAFF	TGTGCCAGCAGTTTCCCCAGGGCCTCAGGGGGGAACACTGAAGCTTTCTTT
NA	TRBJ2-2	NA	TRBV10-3	CAIRQGRGTGELFF	TGTGCCATCAGACAGGGGCGGGGCACCGGGGAGCTGTTTTTT
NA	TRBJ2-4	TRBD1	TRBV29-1	CSAISRDSKNIQYF	TGCAGCGCAATTTCCCGGGACAGCAAAAACATTCAGTACTTC
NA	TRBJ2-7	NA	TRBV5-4	CASSFDGGGYEQYF	TGTGCCAGCAGCTTTGACGGAGGCGGCTACGAGCAGTACTTC
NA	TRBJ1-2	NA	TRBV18	CASSPEGGVYGYTF	TGTGCCAGCTCACCGGAGGGCGGGGTCTATGGCTACACCTTC
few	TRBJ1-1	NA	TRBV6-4	CASRRTELNTEAFF	TGTGCCAGCAGGCGGACAGAATTGAACACTGAAGCTTTCTTT
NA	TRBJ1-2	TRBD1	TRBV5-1	CASSPSGQGGYTF	TGCGCCAGCAGCCCCTCGGGACAGGGTGGCTACACCTTC
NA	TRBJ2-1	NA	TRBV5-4	CASSLWGVGNEQFF	TGTGCCAGCAGCTTATGGGGGGTTGGCAATGAGCAGTTCTTC
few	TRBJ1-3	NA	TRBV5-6	CATLEQGTGNTIYF	TGTGCCACCCTAGAACAGGGAACTGGAAACACCATATATTTT
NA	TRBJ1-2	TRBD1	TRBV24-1	CATSDSGQGANNYGYTF	TGTGCCACCAGTGACTCGGGACAGGGGGCGAACAACTATGGCTACACCTTC
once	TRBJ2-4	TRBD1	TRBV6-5	CASRTGTGGKNIQYF	TGTGCCAGCAGAACCGGGACAGGGGGCAAAAACATTCAGTACTTC
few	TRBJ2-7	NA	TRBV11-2	CASSFERGFTYEQYF	TGTGCCAGCAGCTTTGAACGGGGGTTTACCTACGAGCAGTACTTC
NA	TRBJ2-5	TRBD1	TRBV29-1	CSVRRTGETQYF	TGCAGCGTTCGCCGGACAGGGGAGACCCAGTACTTC
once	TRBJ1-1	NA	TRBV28	CASSSSDNTEAFF	TGTGCCAGCAGTTCCAGCGATAACACTGAAGCTTTCTTT
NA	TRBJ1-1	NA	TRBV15	CATSGRVNTEAFF	TGTGCCACCAGCGGCAGGGTCAACACTGAAGCTTTCTTT
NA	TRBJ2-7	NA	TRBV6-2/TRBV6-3	CASSNGRDSAYEQYF	TGTGCCAGCAGTAACGGTCGCGACAGCGCCTACGAGCAGTACTTC
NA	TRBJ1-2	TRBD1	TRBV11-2	CASSLDREGAKYF	TGTGCCAGCAGCTTAGATCGGGAGGGGGCCAAATACTTC
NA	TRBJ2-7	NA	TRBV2	CASQDSYEQYF	TGTGCCAGCCAGGATTCCTACGAGCAGTACTTC
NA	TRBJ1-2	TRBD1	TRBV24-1	CATSDPGQANYGYTF	TGTGCCACCAGTGACCCCGGACAGGCAAACTATGGCTACACCTTC
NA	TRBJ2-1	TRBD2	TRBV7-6	CASSVNQRGGTSEQFF	TGTGCCAGCAGCGTAAATCAGCGGGGGGGCACCTCCGAGCAGTTCTTC
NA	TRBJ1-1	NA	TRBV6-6	CASSSPIGTTSGGAFF	TGTGCCAGCAGTTCCCCTATTGGGACAACCTCGGGGGGAGCTTTCTTT
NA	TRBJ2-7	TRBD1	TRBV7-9	CASSLDGTGGEQYF	TGTGCCAGCAGCTTAGACGGAACAGGGGGCGAGCAGTACTTC
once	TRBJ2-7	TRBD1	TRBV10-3	CAIRPGQLSSYEQYF	TGTGCCATCAGACCGGGACAGCTCAGCTCCTACGAGCAGTACTTC
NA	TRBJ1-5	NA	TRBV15	CATSREGGGFSAQHF	TGTGCCACCAGCAGAGAAGGTGGAGGATTCTCAGCCCAGCATTTT
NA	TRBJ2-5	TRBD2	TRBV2	CASIGRGGGFETQYF	TGTGCCAGCATCGGCCGGGGGGGCGGTTTTGAGACCCAGTACTTC
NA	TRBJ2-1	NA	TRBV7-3	CASSLTLSSYNEQFF	TGTGCCAGCAGCTTAACCCTAAGCTCCTACAATGAGCAGTTCTTC
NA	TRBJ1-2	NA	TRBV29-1	CSVTTGYYGYTF	TGCAGCGTGACCACAGGGTACTATGGCTACACCTTC
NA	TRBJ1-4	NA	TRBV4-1	CASSPQGSPELFF	TGCGCCAGCAGCCCGCAAGGGAGCCCAGAACTGTTTTTT
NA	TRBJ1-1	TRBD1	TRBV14	CASSLQGWGAEAFF	TGTGCCAGCAGCTTACAGGGGTGGGGGGCTGAAGCTTTCTTT